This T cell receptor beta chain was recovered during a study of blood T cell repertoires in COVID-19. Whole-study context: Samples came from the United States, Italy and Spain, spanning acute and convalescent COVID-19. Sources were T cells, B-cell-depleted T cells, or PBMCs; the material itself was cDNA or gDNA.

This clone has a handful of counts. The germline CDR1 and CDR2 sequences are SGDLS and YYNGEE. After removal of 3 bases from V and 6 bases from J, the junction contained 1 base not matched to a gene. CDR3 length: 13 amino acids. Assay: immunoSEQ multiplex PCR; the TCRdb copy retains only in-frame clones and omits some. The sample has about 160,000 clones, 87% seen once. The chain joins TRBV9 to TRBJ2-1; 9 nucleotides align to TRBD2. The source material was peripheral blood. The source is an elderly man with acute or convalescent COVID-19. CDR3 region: CASSDSGSNEQFF. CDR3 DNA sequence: TGTGCCAGCAGCGATAGCGGGAGCAATGAGCAGTTCTTC.